The 12 T cell receptor beta chains given below trace back to one sample, sequenced in a study of cytomegalovirus exposure and HLA in healthy donors. A multiplex PCR was run with 60 Vbeta primers and 13 Jbeta primers. Clones were read by immunoSEQ multiplex PCR, and TCRdb kept only the in-frame ones, dropping some. This sample yields over 95,000 clones, of which roughly three quarters are seen a single time; 2% belongs to the top ten. The specimen sequenced was PBMCs. The receptors originated from a man aged 35 to 55 in good health and CMV-seronegative.

The chain couples TRBV19 to TRBJ1-2; the match to TRBD1 covers 7 bases. Germline values: CDR1 LNHDA, CDR2 SQIVND (reference sequence). The CDR3 is 14 residues long. The junction had 7 bases not matched to a gene; V was cut back by 1 base and J by 8 bases. The CDR3: CASSIGRQGGGYTF. CDR3 nucleotide sequence: TGTGCCAGTAGTATAGGACGACAGGGCGGGGGCTACACCTTC.

This chain connects TRBV7-2 to TRBJ2-3; 11 bases fit TRBD2. With 5 bases clipped from V and 4 bases from J, the junction kept 2 bases outside the gene matches. Germline CDR1 SGHTA, CDR2 FQGNSA. This CDR3 contains 14 residues. CDR3: CASSAGLAADTQYF. CDR3 nucleotide sequence: TGTGCCAGCAGCGCGGGACTAGCGGCAGATACGCAGTATTTT.

Remarks on this clone: One end of the junction does not line up with germline, which may come from a read error. Other DNA sequences in this sample translate to the same CDR3. The chain uses TRBV7-9 and TRBJ1-2; D is possibly TRBD1 (5 bases). CDR3 length: 15 residues. Germline CDR1 and CDR2: SEHNR and FQNEAQ (reference sequence). CDR3 bases: TGTGCCAGCAGCGGACAACAATGGACTAACTATGGATACACCTTC. Protein product: CASSGQQWTNYGYTF.

The CDR3 DNA sequence: TGTGCCAGCAGTGAAGTAGTCTCATCGGGGCAGTACTTC. This sequence encodes CASSEVVSSGQYF. This rearrangement joins TRBV6-1 to TRBJ2-7, with unresolved D. Germline V lookup: CDR1 MNHNS, CDR2 SASEGT. V lost 1 base to trimming and J lost 9 bases, with 13 bases between them. CDR3 size: 13 residues.

The V gene is TRBV5-1, the J gene TRBJ2-3, with D possibly matching TRBD1 (6 bases). CDR1 and CDR2 from the germline V gene are SGHRS and YFSETQ. The CDR3 runs 13 residues. V lost 4 bases, J lost 6 bases, and 12 bases lay in between. The CDR3 is CASSVTGSDTQYF. CDR3 DNA: TGCGCCAGCAGCGTAACAGGGAGCGATACGCAGTATTTT.

The gene calls are TRBV6-1 and TRBJ2-7; D remains unclear. The germline gives CDR1 MNHNS, CDR2 SASEGT. This CDR3 region has 14 residues. V was cut by 3 bases and J by 0 bases, with 9 bases left in between. The CDR3 DNA is TGTGCCAGCAGTGAGAACTTGAGCTCCTACGAGCAGTACTTC. It yields the protein CASSENLSSYEQYF.

This clone was counted a few times. The V and J genes are TRBV27 and TRBJ2-5; D is ambiguous. The V and J ends lost 1 base and 4 bases respectively, with 16 bases between them. The CDR3 spans 16 residues. CDR1 is MNHEY and CDR2 is SMNVEV in the germline V gene (reference sequence). The CDR3 loop is CASSLFDPELGETQYF. The CDR3 DNA is TGTGCCAGCAGTTTATTTGATCCGGAGTTGGGAGAGACCCAGTACTTC.

This chain links TRBV4-3 with TRBJ2-1; TRBD2 matches 14 bases. The J segment lost 7 bases and the V segment lost 3 bases, leaving 5 bases of the junction unmatched. Germline V lookup: CDR1 LGHNA, CDR2 YSLEER. The CDR3 length is 16 residues. CDR3 residues: CASSQTTSGRGNEQFF. In DNA form, the CDR3 reads TGCGCCAGCAGCCAGACGACTAGCGGGAGGGGGAATGAGCAGTTCTTC.

This clone showed up just a few times. The CDR3 nucleotides read TGCGCCAGCAGCCAAGAGGTCAGGGCTTTAAATGAGCAGTTCTTC. Protein: CASSQEVRALNEQFF. V and J are TRBV4-3 and TRBJ2-1; a weak D match, TRBD1 (5 bases). V was trimmed by 0 bases and J by 7 bases, leaving 13 bases between them. Per the germline V gene, CDR1 is LGHNA and CDR2 is YSLEER. The CDR3 length is 15 residues.

The gene calls are TRBV6-6 and TRBJ1-5; D ambiguous. V lost 7 bases and J 2 bases, leaving 6 bases between the germline ends. The CDR3 covers 12 residues. Germline lookup yields CDR1 MNHNY and CDR2 SVGAGI (reference sequence). CDR3 region: CASTEGNQPQHF. In DNA, the CDR3 is TGTGCCAGCACAGAGGGCAATCAGCCCCAGCATTTT.

This rearrangement joins TRBV7-9 to TRBJ2-1; 8 nucleotides align to TRBD1. Germline V gene sequence: CDR1 SEHNR, CDR2 FQNEAQ (reference sequence). The CDR3 spans 13 residues. The trim removed 3 bases at V and 10 bases at J, leaving 5 bases unmatched. DNA of the CDR3: TGTGCCAGCAGCTTGGACAGGGTGGGGGAGCAGTTCTTC. Translation gives CASSLDRVGEQFF.

This chain links TRBV6-4 with TRBJ2-1, with D tentatively TRBD1 (6 bases). CDR3 length: 16 amino acids. Deletions cut 2 bases from V and 9 bases from J, with 20 bases between. Germline V gene data show CDR1 as MRHNA and CDR2 as SNTAGT. The CDR3 region is CASSDLAGARLGEQFF. CDR3 nucleotide sequence: TGTGCCAGCAGTGACCTGGCAGGGGCCAGATTAGGTGAGCAGTTCTTC.